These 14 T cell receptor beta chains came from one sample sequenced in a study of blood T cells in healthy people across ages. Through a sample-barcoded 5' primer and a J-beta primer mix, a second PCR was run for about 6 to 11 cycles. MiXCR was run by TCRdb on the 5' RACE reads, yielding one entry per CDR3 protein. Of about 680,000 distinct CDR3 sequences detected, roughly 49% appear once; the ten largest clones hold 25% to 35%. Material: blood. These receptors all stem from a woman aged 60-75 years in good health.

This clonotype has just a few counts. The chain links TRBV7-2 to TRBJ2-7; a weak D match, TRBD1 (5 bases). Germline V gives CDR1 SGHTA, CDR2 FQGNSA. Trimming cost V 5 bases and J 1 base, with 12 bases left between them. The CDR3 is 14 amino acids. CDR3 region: CASSPPGFSYEQYF. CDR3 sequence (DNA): TGTGCCAGCAGCCCTCCAGGGTTTTCCTACGAGCAGTACTTC. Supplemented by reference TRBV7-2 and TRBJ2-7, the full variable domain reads GAGVSQSPSNKVTEKGKDVELRCDPISGHTALYWYRQSLGQGLEFLIYFQGNSAPDKSGLPSDRFSAERTGGSVSTLTIQRTQQEDSAVYLCASSPPGFSYEQYFGPGTRLTVT.

The CDR3 bases are TGCGCCAGCAGCTACGGGGACAGGGGTCAAGAGACCCAGTACTTC. It translates to CASSYGDRGQETQYF. The genes are TRBV5-1 and TRBJ2-5; 10 positions agree with TRBD1. The V and J ends lost 3 bases and 2 bases, in that order; junction bases with no gene match: 4. Germline-derived CDR1 and CDR2 are SGHRS and YFSETQ. The CDR3 is made up of 15 amino acids.

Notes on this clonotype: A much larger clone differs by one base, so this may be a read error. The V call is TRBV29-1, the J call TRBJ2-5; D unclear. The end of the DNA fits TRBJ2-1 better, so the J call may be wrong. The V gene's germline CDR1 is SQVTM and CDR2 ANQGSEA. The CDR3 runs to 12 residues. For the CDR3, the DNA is TGCAGCGTTGGGTTGGAGCAAGAGACCCAGTTCTTC. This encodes CSVGLEQETQFF.

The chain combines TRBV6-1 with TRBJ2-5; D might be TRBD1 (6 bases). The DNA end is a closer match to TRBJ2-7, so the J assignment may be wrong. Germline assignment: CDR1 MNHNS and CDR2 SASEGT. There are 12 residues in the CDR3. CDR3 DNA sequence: TGTGCCAGCAGTGGGGGACAATTCGAGCAGTACTTC. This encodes CASSGGQFEQYF.

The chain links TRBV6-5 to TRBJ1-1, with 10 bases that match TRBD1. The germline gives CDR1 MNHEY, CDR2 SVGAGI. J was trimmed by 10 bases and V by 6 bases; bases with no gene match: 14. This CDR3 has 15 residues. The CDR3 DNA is TGTGCCAGCAGCCACGGACAGGGGGGCATGGTGGGAGCTTTCTTT. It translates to CASSHGQGGMVGAFF.

The CDR3 DNA follows: TGTGCCAGCAGTAGATCTAGGGCCTACAATGAGCAGTTCTTC. This translates into CASSRSRAYNEQFF. The chain joins TRBV6-5 to TRBJ2-1; D gene unclear. Germline-derived CDR1 and CDR2 are MNHEY and SVGAGI. Trimming stripped 5 bases from V and 2 bases from J, with 10 bases between. The CDR3 is made up of 14 amino acids.

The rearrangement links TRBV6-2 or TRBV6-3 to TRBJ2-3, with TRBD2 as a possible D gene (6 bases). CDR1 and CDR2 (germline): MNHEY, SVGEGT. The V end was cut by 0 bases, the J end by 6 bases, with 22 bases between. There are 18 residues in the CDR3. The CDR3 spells CASSYSPASAQKVDTQYF. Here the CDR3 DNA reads TGTGCCAGCAGTTACTCCCCTGCTAGCGCCCAAAAGGTGGATACGCAGTATTTT.

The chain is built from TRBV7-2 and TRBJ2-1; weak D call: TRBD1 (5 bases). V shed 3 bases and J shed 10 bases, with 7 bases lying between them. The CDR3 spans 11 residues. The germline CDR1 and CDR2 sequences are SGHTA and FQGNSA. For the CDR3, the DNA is TGTGCCAGCAGCTTCCAGGGCGAGCAGTTCTTC. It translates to CASSFQGEQFF.

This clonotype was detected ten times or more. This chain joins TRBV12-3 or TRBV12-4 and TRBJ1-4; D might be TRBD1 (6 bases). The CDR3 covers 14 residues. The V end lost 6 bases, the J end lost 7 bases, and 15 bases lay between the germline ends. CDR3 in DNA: TGTGCCAGCAGCTTCCAGGGGACGGGTGAAAAACTGTTTTTT. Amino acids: CASSFQGTGEKLFF.

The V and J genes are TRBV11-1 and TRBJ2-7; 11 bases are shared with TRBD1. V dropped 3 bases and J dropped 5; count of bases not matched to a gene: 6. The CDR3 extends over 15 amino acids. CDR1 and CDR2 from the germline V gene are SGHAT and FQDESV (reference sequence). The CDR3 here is CASSFNPGQGDEQYF. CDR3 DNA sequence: TGTGCCAGCAGCTTTAATCCGGGACAGGGGGACGAGCAGTACTTC.

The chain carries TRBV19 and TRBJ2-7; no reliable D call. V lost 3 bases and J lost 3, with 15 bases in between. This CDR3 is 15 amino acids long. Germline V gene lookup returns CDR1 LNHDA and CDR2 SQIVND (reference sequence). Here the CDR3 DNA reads TGTGCCAGTAGTATGGCCAGCCTCCCCCTCTACGAGCAGTACTTC. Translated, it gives CASSMASLPLYEQYF.

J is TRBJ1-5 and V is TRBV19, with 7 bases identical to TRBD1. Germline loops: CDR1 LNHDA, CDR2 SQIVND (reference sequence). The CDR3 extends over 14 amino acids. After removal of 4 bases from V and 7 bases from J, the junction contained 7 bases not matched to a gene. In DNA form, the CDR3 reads TGTGCCAGTAGTACGACAGGGTCCCGCCAGCCCCAGCATTTT. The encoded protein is CASSTTGSRQPQHF. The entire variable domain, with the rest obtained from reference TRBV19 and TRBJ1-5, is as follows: DGGITQSPKYLFRKEGQNVTLSCEQNLNHDAMYWYRQDPGQGLRLIYYSQIVNDFQKGDIAEGYSVSREKKESFPLTVTSAQKNPTAFYLCASSTTGSRQPQHFGDGTRLSIL.

Written as DNA, the CDR3 is TGCGCCAGCAGCTCTGGCAGTCGGGACAATGAGCAGTTCTTC. Its translation: CASSSGSRDNEQFF. The chain recombines TRBV5-1 with TRBJ2-1, with D unresolved. CDR1 is SGHRS, CDR2 YFSETQ, per germline. Trimming stripped 3 bases from V and 5 bases from J, with 12 bases between. This CDR3 has 14 residues. The variable domain in full, completed from reference TRBV5-1 and TRBJ2-1, reads KAGVTQTPRYLIKTRGQQVTLSCSPISGHRSVSWYQQTPGQGLQFLFEYFSETQRNKGNFPGRFSGRQFSNSRSEMNVSTLELGDSALYLCASSSGSRDNEQFFGPGTRLTVL.

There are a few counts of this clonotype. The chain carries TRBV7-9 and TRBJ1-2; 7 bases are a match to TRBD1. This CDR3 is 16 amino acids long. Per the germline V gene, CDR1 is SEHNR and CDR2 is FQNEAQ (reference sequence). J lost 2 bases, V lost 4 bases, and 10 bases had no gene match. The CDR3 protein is CASSSDRDRRNYGYTF. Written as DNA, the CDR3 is TGTGCCAGCAGCTCGGACCGGGACAGACGAAACTATGGCTACACCTTC.